The T cell receptor beta chain under discussion was sequenced for a study of blood T cell repertoires in COVID-19. Overall study: Whether acute or convalescent, the COVID-19 samples came from the United States, Italy and Spain.

Profiled with immunoSEQ multiplex PCR; TCRdb holds only in-frame clones, not every one. The sample lists 30,000 to 35,000 clones, roughly four fifths occurring once. Input material: peripheral blood. This TCR was recovered from an elderly man with active or convalescent COVID-19.

CDR3 in DNA: TGTGCCAGCTCACCCCCCGGGACAGGGGGGGAGACCCAGTACTTC. It yields the protein CASSPPGTGGETQYF. The V and J genes are TRBV18 and TRBJ2-5; 11 nucleotides match TRBD1. Losses at the gene ends were 3 bases for V and 5 bases for J; bases not matched to a gene: 5. Germline lookup yields CDR1 KGHSH and CDR2 LQKENI. This CDR3 comprises 15 residues.